Listed below are T cell receptor beta chains from one sample, sequenced in a study of cytomegalovirus exposure and HLA in healthy donors. TCRdb's table, derived via immunoSEQ multiplex PCR, lists solely in-frame clones and lacks some. The sample contains roughly 100,000 clones, around 77% of which appear only once. Source material: PBMCs. The source is a man in his forties or fifties in good health and CMV-seropositive. Each CDR3 is given with its conserved first and last residue. Each record gives: J gene, clone size, V gene, D gene, CDR3 protein, CDR3 DNA. The D gene is left open where the match is weak. A clone size is listed for some rows: how often the clone was seen (once, few, many), or a class if it is expanded.

J: TRBJ2-7; size: .; V: TRBV7-9; D: TRBD2; CDR3: CASSIKGLAGAYEQYF; DNA: TGTGCCAGCAGCATAAAAGGACTAGCGGGAGCCTACGAGCAGTACTTC
J: TRBJ2-3; size: .; V: TRBV5-1; D: TRBD2; CDR3: CASSIGTTITQYF; DNA: TGCGCCAGCAGCATCGGGACTACAATCACGCAGTATTTT
J: TRBJ2-1; size: .; V: TRBV6-5; D: TRBD2; CDR3: CASSSSGTTYNEQFF; DNA: TGTGCCAGCAGTAGTTCCGGGACTACATACAATGAGCAGTTCTTC
J: TRBJ2-1; size: .; V: TRBV7-6; D: TRBD1; CDR3: CASSQGEDRGYNEQFF; DNA: TGTGCCAGCAGCCAAGGGGAGGACAGGGGCTACAATGAGCAGTTCTTC
J: TRBJ2-2; size: .; V: TRBV7-3; D: TRBD1; CDR3: CASSFRTGANTGELFF; DNA: TGTGCCAGCAGCTTTAGGACAGGGGCTAACACCGGGGAGCTGTTTTTT
J: TRBJ2-3; size: .; V: TRBV9; D: TRBD1; CDR3: CASSVAGTGVYTQYF; DNA: TGTGCCAGCAGCGTAGCAGGGACAGGGGTATATACGCAGTATTTT
J: TRBJ1-5; size: .; V: TRBV5-1; D: TRBD1; CDR3: CASSLGGLGNQPQHF; DNA: TGCGCCAGCAGTTTAGGGGGCCTAGGCAATCAGCCCCAGCATTTT
J: TRBJ1-5; size: once; V: TRBV15; D: TRBD1; CDR3: CATSRGGKQGGPQHF; DNA: TGTGCCACCAGCAGAGGGGGAAAACAGGGGGGGCCCCAGCATTTT
J: TRBJ2-2; size: .; V: TRBV11-2; D: TRBD1; CDR3: CASSPWTGVTGELFF; DNA: TGTGCCAGCAGCCCCTGGACAGGGGTCACCGGGGAGCTGTTTTTT
J: TRBJ2-3; size: .; V: TRBV7-2; D: .; CDR3: CASSSTLREADTQYF; DNA: TGTGCCAGCAGCTCGACCCTCAGGGAGGCAGATACGCAGTATTTT
J: TRBJ1-1; size: .; V: TRBV6-5; D: .; CDR3: CASSDQGMNTEAFF; DNA: TGTGCCAGCAGTGATCAGGGGATGAACACTGAAGCTTTCTTT
J: TRBJ2-7; size: .; V: TRBV2; D: .; CDR3: CASSDWAGAGNEQYF; DNA: TGTGCCAGCAGTGATTGGGCAGGGGCAGGAAACGAGCAGTACTTC
J: TRBJ2-2; size: .; V: TRBV2; D: .; CDR3: CASSEDSNTGELFF; DNA: TGTGCCAGCAGTGAGGACTCTAACACCGGGGAGCTGTTTTTT
J: TRBJ1-1; size: .; V: TRBV19; D: .; CDR3: CASSIKRGTEAFF; DNA: TGTGCCAGTAGTATTAAGAGAGGCACTGAAGCTTTCTTT
J: TRBJ2-2; size: .; V: TRBV6-5; D: TRBD2; CDR3: CASNQASGVTGELFF; DNA: TGTGCCAGCAACCAGGCTAGCGGGGTCACCGGGGAGCTGTTTTTT
J: TRBJ2-1; size: .; V: TRBV28; D: .; CDR3: CASSKGGVSNEQFF; DNA: TGTGCCAGCAGTAAGGGGGGGGTAAGCAATGAGCAGTTCTTC
J: TRBJ2-3; size: .; V: TRBV30; D: .; CDR3: CAWSVALLGDTQYF; DNA: TGTGCCTGGAGTGTAGCGCTACTGGGAGATACGCAGTATTTT
J: TRBJ2-7; size: once; V: TRBV2; D: TRBD2; CDR3: CASRPPASGMGEQYF; DNA: TGTGCCAGCAGGCCCCCGGCTAGCGGGATGGGCGAGCAGTACTTC
J: TRBJ1-5; size: .; V: TRBV19; D: TRBD1; CDR3: CASSRQGMRDQPQHF; DNA: TGTGCCAGTAGTCGACAGGGCATGAGGGATCAGCCCCAGCATTTT
J: TRBJ2-3; size: .; V: TRBV2; D: TRBD2; CDR3: CASSREDTDTQYF; DNA: TGTGCCAGCAGCCGGGAGGACACAGATACGCAGTATTTT
J: TRBJ2-3; size: .; V: TRBV6-5; D: .; CDR3: CASSYRGGPDTQYF; DNA: TGTGCCAGCAGTTACCGCGGGGGCCCAGATACGCAGTATTTT
J: TRBJ2-2; size: .; V: TRBV10-3; D: TRBD2; CDR3: CAISAEGGTNTGELFF; DNA: TGTGCCATCAGTGCGGAGGGAGGGACGAACACCGGGGAGCTGTTTTTT
J: TRBJ1-2; size: .; V: TRBV7-9; D: .; CDR3: CASSLAGTQGYTF; DNA: TGTGCCAGCAGCTTGGCAGGGACACAGGGCTACACCTTC
J: TRBJ2-3; size: .; V: TRBV15; D: .; CDR3: CATGAGGTDTQYF; DNA: TGTGCCACCGGGGCCGGCGGCACAGATACGCAGTATTTT
J: TRBJ2-7; size: .; V: TRBV5-4; D: TRBD2; CDR3: CASSVIAGSYEQYF; DNA: TGTGCCAGCAGCGTGATAGCGGGAAGCTACGAGCAGTACTTC
J: TRBJ1-1; size: .; V: TRBV7-2; D: .; CDR3: CASSPQAGSNTEAFF; DNA: TGTGCCAGCAGCCCCCAAGCGGGCTCGAACACTGAAGCTTTCTTT
J: TRBJ2-7; size: .; V: TRBV4-3; D: TRBD2; CDR3: CASSQDLSGGYEQYF; DNA: TGCGCCAGCAGCCAAGATCTAAGCGGGGGCTACGAGCAGTACTTC
J: TRBJ2-4; size: .; V: TRBV11-2; D: .; CDR3: CASSLVGRVDIQYF; DNA: TGTGCCAGCAGCTTAGTGGGGAGAGTAGACATTCAGTACTTC
J: TRBJ2-1; size: .; V: TRBV7-8; D: .; CDR3: CASSLVDRSWQFF; DNA: TGTGCCAGCAGCTTAGTCGACAGGTCTTGGCAGTTCTTC
J: TRBJ2-5; size: .; V: TRBV7-6; D: TRBD2; CDR3: CASSLAQGLAGGPQQTQYF; DNA: TGTGCCAGCAGCTTAGCGCAGGGACTAGCGGGAGGGCCCCAACAGACCCAGTACTTC
J: TRBJ2-2; size: once; V: TRBV2; D: .; CDR3: CASSEQGYTGELFF; DNA: TGTGCCAGCAGTGAACAGGGATACACCGGGGAGCTGTTTTTT
J: TRBJ1-6; size: .; V: TRBV15; D: .; CDR3: CATSRDGRESPLHF; DNA: TGTGCCACCAGCAGAGATGGGCGGGAATCACCCCTCCACTTT
J: TRBJ2-2; size: .; V: TRBV19; D: .; CDR3: CASSIVRLVRTGELFF; DNA: TGTGCCAGTAGTATAGTTCGTTTGGTGCGCACCGGGGAGCTGTTTTTT
J: TRBJ2-5; size: .; V: TRBV7-9; D: .; CDR3: CASRPSARGETQYF; DNA: TGTGCCAGCAGACCCTCGGCCCGAGGGGAGACCCAGTACTTC
J: TRBJ1-4; size: .; V: TRBV7-9; D: .; CDR3: CASSLGDNPTNEKLFF; DNA: TGTGCCAGCAGCTTAGGGGACAACCCAACTAATGAAAAACTGTTTTTT
J: TRBJ2-1; size: .; V: TRBV19; D: TRBD1; CDR3: CASSKYQGVAYNEQFF; DNA: TGTGCCAGTAGTAAATACCAGGGGGTCGCCTACAATGAGCAGTTCTTC
J: TRBJ2-1; size: .; V: TRBV4-3; D: TRBD2; CDR3: CASSPRTSGKVNEQFF; DNA: TGCGCCAGCAGCCCCCGGACTAGCGGGAAAGTCAATGAGCAGTTCTTC
J: TRBJ1-1; size: few; V: TRBV6-6; D: .; CDR3: CASSYSRTEAFF; DNA: TGTGCCAGCAGTTACTCGCGGACTGAAGCTTTCTTT
J: TRBJ2-5; size: .; V: TRBV19; D: .; CDR3: CASSLWPPETQYF; DNA: TGTGCCAGTAGCCTCTGGCCCCCGGAGACCCAGTACTTC
J: TRBJ1-4; size: .; V: TRBV28; D: .; CDR3: CASSLDTDTEKLFF; DNA: TGTGCCAGCAGTTTAGATACTGACACTGAAAAACTGTTTTTT
J: TRBJ1-5; size: .; V: TRBV28; D: TRBD1; CDR3: CASSFGSGSGGQPQHF; DNA: TGTGCCAGCAGTTTTGGAAGTGGGTCAGGGGGTCAGCCCCAGCATTTT
J: TRBJ1-1; size: few; V: TRBV27; D: .; CDR3: CASSFSPHLNTEAFF; DNA: TGTGCCAGCAGTTTTAGTCCTCACTTGAACACTGAAGCTTTCTTT
J: TRBJ1-5; size: .; V: TRBV4-1; D: TRBD1; CDR3: CASSQEDRGDQPQHF; DNA: TGCGCCAGCAGCCAGGAGGACAGGGGGGATCAGCCCCAGCATTTT
J: TRBJ2-2; size: .; V: TRBV5-3; D: .; CDR3: CARSEIGAPGELFF; DNA: TGTGCCAGAAGCGAAATAGGGGCGCCCGGGGAGCTGTTTTTT
J: TRBJ2-1; size: .; V: TRBV27; D: TRBD2; CDR3: CASSLRVTTGLAGKNYNEQFF; DNA: TGTGCCAGCAGTTTACGGGTGACAACAGGACTAGCGGGAAAGAACTACAATGAGCAGTTCTTC
J: TRBJ1-1; size: .; V: TRBV5-1; D: .; CDR3: CASSPGQKKEEAFF; DNA: TGCGCCAGCAGCCCCGGACAGAAGAAGGAAGAAGCTTTCTTT
J: TRBJ2-7; size: .; V: TRBV15; D: .; CDR3: CATSRGSEAEQYF; DNA: TGTGCCACCAGCAGGGGATCGGAGGCCGAGCAGTACTTC
J: TRBJ2-3; size: .; V: TRBV5-1; D: TRBD2; CDR3: CASSSLAGGSTDTQYF; DNA: TGCGCCAGCAGCTCATTAGCGGGAGGGAGCACAGATACGCAGTATTTT
J: TRBJ2-5; size: few; V: TRBV7-2; D: TRBD2; CDR3: CASSFQGLASTETQYF; DNA: TGTGCCAGCAGCTTCCAGGGACTAGCGTCGACGGAGACCCAGTACTTC
J: TRBJ1-1; size: .; V: TRBV6-4; D: .; CDR3: CASSATTDSRAFF; DNA: TGTGCCAGCAGCGCCACAACGGACAGCCGAGCTTTCTTT
J: TRBJ2-7; size: .; V: TRBV2; D: TRBD1; CDR3: CASSEDPGQGYEQYF; DNA: TGTGCCAGCAGTGAAGACCCGGGACAGGGCTACGAGCAGTACTTC
J: TRBJ2-7; size: .; V: TRBV27; D: .; CDR3: CASSLRGTGGFSYEQYF; DNA: TGTGCCAGCAGTTTACGGGGGACGGGGGGCTTTAGCTACGAGCAGTACTTC
J: TRBJ2-5; size: .; V: TRBV11-2; D: TRBD1; CDR3: CASSSTGQYQETQYF; DNA: TGTGCCAGCAGCTCAACGGGACAGTATCAAGAGACCCAGTACTTC
J: TRBJ1-4; size: .; V: TRBV10-3; D: TRBD1; CDR3: CAISGDRANEKLFF; DNA: TGTGCCATCAGTGGGGACAGGGCTAATGAAAAACTGTTTTTT
J: TRBJ2-7; size: .; V: TRBV6-5; D: .; CDR3: CASTNYAGREQYF; DNA: TGTGCCAGCACAAACTATGCCGGCCGCGAGCAGTACTTC
J: TRBJ2-3; size: .; V: TRBV19; D: TRBD2; CDR3: CASSLTSTSTDTQYF; DNA: TGTGCCAGTAGTTTGACTAGCACTAGCACAGATACGCAGTATTTT
J: TRBJ1-4; size: few; V: TRBV28; D: .; CDR3: CASSFAGRTNEKLFF; DNA: TGTGCCAGCAGTTTTGCAGGGCGGACTAATGAAAAACTGTTTTTT